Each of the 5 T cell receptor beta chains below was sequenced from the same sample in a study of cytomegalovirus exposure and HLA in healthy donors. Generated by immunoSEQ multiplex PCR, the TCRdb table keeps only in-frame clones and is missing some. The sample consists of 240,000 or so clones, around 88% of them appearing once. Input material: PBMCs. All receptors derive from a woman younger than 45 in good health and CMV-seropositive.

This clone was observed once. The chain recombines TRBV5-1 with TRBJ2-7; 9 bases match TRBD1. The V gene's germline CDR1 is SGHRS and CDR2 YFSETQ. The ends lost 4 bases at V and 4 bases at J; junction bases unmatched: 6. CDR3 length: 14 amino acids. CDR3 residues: CASSRPGQGYEQYF. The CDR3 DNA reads TGCGCCAGCAGCCGACCGGGACAGGGATACGAGCAGTACTTC.

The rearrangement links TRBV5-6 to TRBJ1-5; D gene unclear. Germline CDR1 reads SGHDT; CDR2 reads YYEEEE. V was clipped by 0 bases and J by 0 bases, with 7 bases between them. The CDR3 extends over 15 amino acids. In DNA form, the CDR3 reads TGTGCCAGCAGCTTGGCTGACAATAGCAATCAGCCCCAGCATTTT. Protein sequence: CASSLADNSNQPQHF.

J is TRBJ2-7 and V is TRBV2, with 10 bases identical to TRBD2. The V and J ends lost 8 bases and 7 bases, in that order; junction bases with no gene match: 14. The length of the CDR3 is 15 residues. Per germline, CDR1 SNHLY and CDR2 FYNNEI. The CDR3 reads CASEEELAGVSEQYF. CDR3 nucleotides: TGTGCCAGCGAGGAGGAGCTAGCGGGGGTCTCTGAGCAGTACTTC.

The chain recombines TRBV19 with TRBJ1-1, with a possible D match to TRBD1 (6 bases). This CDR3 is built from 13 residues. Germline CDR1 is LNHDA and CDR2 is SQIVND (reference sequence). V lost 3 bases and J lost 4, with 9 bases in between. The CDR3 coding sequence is TGTGCCAGTAGTATCAGCAGGGGCACTGAAGCTTTCTTT. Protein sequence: CASSISRGTEAFF.

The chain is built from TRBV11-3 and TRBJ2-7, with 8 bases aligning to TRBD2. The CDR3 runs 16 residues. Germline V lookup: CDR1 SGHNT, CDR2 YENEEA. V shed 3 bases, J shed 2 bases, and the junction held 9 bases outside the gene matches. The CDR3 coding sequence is TGTGCCAGCAGCTTTTTTGGTCGGCGGGAGGCCTACGAGCAGTACTTC. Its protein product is CASSFFGRREAYEQYF.